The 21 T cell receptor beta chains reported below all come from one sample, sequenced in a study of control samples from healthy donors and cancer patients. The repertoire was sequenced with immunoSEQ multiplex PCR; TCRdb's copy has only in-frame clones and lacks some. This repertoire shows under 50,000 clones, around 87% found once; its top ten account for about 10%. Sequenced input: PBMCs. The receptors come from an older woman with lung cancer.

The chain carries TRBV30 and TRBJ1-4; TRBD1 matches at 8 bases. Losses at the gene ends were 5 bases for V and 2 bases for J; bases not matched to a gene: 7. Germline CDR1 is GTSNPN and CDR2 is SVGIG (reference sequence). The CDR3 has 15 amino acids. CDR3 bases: TGTGCCTGGGATCGACAGGGGCGGACTAATGAAAAACTGTTTTTT. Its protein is CAWDRQGRTNEKLFF.

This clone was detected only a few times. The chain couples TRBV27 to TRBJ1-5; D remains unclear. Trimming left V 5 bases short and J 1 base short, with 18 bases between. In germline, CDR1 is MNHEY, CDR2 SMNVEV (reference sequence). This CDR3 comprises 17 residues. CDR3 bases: TGTGCCAGCAGTCCCCCAGAAGGGAAAAGGAGCAATCAGCCCCAGCATTTT. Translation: CASSPPEGKRSNQPQHF.

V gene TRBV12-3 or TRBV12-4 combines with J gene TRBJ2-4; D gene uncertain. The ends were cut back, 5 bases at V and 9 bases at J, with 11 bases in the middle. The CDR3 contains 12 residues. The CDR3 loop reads CASSPTGGIQYF. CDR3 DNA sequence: TGTGCCAGCAGTCCCACCGGTGGCATTCAGTACTTC.

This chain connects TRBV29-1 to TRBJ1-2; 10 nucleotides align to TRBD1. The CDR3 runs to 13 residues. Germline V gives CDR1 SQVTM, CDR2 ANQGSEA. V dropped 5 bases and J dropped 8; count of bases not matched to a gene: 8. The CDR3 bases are TGCAGCGTTTCTCCGGGACAGGGGTACGGCTACACCTTC. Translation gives CSVSPGQGYGYTF.

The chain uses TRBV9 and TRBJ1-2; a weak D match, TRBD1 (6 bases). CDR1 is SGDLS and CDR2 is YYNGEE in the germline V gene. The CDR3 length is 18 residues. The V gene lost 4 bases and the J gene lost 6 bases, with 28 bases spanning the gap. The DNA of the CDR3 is TGTGCCAGCAGCCTCGATACAGGGAAGAGGGATGTTGACCATGGCTACACCTTC. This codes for CASSLDTGKRDVDHGYTF.

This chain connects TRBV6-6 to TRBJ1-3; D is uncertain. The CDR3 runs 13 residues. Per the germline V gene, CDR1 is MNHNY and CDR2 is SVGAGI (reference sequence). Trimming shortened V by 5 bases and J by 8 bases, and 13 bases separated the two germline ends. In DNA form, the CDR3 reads TGTGCCAGCAGTCTATCCCCCCTGGACACCATATATTTT. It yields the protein CASSLSPLDTIYF.

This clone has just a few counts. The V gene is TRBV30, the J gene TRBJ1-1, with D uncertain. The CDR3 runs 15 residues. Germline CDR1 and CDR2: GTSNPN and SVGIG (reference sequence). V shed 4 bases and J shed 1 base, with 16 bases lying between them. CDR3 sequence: CAWIFRRRWNTEAFF. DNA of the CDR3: TGTGCCTGGATCTTCCGTAGACGGTGGAACACTGAAGCTTTCTTT.

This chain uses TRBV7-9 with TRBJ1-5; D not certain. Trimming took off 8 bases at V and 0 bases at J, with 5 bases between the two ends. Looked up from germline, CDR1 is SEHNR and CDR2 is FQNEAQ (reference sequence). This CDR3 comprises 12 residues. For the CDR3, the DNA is TGTGCCAGCGGTTATAGCAATCAGCCCCAGCATTTT. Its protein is CASGYSNQPQHF.

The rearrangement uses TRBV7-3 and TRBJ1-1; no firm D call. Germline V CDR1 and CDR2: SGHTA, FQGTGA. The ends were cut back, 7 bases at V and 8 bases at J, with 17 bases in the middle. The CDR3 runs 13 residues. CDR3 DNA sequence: TGTGCCAGCACCAAGGGAATCGGACTCGAAGCTTTCTTT. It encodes CASTKGIGLEAFF.

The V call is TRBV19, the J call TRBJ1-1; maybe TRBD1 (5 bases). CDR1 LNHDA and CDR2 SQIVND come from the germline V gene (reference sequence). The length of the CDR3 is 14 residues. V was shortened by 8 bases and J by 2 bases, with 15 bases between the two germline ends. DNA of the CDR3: TGTGCCAGTGGCCCCGACAGAATAAACACTGAAGCTTTCTTT. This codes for CASGPDRINTEAFF.

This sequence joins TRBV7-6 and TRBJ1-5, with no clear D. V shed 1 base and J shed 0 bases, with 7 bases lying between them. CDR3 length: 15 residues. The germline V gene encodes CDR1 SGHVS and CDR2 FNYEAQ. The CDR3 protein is CASSLEGSSNQPQHF. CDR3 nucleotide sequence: TGTGCCAGCAGCTTAGAAGGGTCTAGCAATCAGCCCCAGCATTTT.

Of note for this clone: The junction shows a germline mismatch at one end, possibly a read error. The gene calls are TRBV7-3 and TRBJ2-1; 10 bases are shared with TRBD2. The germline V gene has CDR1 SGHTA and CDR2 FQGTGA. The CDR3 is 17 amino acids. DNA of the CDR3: TGTGCCAGCAGCCGCACGGGACTAGCGACCTCCCACAATGAGCAGTTCTTC. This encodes CASSRTGLATSHNEQFF.

The CDR3 DNA reads TGTGCCAGCAGCCCCGCGGCGGGAGGCCCGTGGGAGCAGTACTTC. The encoded protein is CASSPAAGGPWEQYF. The rearrangement links TRBV4-2 to TRBJ2-7, with 8 nucleotides matching TRBD2. The germline V gene has CDR1 LGHNA and CDR2 YNFKEQ. J lost 7 bases, V lost 4 bases, and 12 bases had no gene match. CDR3 length: 15 amino acids.

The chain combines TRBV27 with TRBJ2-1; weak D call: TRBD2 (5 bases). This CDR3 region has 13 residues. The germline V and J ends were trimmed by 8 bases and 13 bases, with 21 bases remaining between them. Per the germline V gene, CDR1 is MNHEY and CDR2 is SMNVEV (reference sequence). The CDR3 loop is CASRGWSGSPQFF. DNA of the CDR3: TGTGCCAGCCGGGGTTGGTCCGGGTCACCCCAGTTCTTC.

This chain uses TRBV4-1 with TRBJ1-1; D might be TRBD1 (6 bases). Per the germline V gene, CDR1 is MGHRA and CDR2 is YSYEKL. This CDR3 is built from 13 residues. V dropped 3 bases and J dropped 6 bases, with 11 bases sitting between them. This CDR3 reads CASSHLGQSEAFF. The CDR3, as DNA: TGCGCCAGCAGCCACTTAGGACAGTCTGAAGCTTTCTTT.

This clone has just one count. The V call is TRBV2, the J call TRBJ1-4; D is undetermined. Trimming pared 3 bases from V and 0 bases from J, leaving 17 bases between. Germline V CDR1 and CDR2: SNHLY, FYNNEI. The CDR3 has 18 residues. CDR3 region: CASSDPSRIVATNEKLFF. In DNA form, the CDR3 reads TGTGCCAGCAGTGATCCTTCCAGAATAGTTGCAACTAATGAAAAACTGTTTTTT.

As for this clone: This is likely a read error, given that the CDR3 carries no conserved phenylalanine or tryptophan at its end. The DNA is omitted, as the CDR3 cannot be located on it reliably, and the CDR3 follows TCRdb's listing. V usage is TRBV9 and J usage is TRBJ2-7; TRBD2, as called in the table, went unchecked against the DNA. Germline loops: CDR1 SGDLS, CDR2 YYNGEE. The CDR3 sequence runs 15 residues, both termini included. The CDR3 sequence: CARPSARGSSGTPLR.

CDR3 in DNA: TGTGCCAGCAGCTCTAACACTGAAGCTTTCTTT. Amino acid sequence: CASSSNTEAFF. This sequence joins TRBV27 and TRBJ1-1; D is uncertain. Germline CDR1 and CDR2: MNHEY and SMNVEV (reference sequence). This CDR3 is built from 11 residues. V lost 6 bases and J lost 2, with 4 bases in between.

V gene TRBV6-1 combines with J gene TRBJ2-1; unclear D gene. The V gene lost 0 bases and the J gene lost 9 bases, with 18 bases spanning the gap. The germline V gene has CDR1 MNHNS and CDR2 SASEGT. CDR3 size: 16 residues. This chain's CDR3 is CASSEAHGSFGSEQFF. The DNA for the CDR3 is TGTGCCAGCAGTGAAGCGCACGGTAGCTTTGGTAGTGAGCAGTTCTTC.

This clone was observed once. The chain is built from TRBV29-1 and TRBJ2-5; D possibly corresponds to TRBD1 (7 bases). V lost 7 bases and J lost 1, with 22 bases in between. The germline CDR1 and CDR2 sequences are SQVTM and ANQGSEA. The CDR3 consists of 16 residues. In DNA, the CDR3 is TGCAGCGACCTGGACTGGGCGGGGACAGCCCAAGAGACCCAGTACTTC. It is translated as CSDLDWAGTAQETQYF.

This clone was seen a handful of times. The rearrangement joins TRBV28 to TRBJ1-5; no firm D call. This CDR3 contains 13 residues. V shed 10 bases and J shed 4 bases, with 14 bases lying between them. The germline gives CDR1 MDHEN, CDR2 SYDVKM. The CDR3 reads CATNPGRNQPQHF. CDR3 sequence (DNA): TGTGCCACCAATCCCGGGAGAAATCAGCCCCAGCATTTT. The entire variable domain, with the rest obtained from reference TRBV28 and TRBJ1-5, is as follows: DVKVTQSSRYLVKRTGEKVFLECVQDMDHENMFWYRQDPGLGLRLIYFSYDVKMKEKGDIPEGYSVSREKKERFSLILESASTNQTSMYLCATNPGRNQPQHFGDGTRLSIL.